The clone carrying this TCR beta chain is a singleton in its sample. These data are taken from a study of T cells after somatic rescue of genetic block. The data were produced by immunoSEQ multiplex PCR, yet TCRdb's version contains in-frame clones alone and is incomplete. The profile shows some 14,000 clones, approximately 70% of them singletons. CDR1 and CDR2 from the germline V gene are SGHRS and YFSETQ. This CDR3 contains 13 residues. The V end was cut by 4 bases, the J end by 2 bases, with 9 bases between. The specimen sequenced was peripheral blood mononuclear cells (PBMCs). This sequence was found in a boy aged 5-17 years. The V gene is TRBV5-1, the J gene TRBJ2-5, with D perhaps TRBD2 (5 bases). CDR3 loop: CASSPDYQETQYF. For the CDR3, the DNA is TGCGCCAGCAGCCCCGACTATCAAGAGACCCAGTACTTC.